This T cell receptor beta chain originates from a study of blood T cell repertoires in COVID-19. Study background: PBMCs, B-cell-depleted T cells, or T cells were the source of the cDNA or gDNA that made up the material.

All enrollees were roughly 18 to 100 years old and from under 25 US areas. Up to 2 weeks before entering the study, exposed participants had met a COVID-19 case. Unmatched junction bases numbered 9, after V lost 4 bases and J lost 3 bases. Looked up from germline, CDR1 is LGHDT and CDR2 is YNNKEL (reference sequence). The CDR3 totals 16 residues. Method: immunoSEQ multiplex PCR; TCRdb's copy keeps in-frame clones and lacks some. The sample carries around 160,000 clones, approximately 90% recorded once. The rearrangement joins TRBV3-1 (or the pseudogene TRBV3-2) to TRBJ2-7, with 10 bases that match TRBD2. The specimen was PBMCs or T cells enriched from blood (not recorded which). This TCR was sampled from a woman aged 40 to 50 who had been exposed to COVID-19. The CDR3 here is CASSPGPGLASYEQYF. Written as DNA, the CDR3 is TGTGCCAGCAGCCCAGGACCGGGACTAGCGAGCTACGAGCAGTACTTC.